Sequencing of this T cell receptor beta chain was carried out in a study of blood T cell repertoires in COVID-19. This CDR3 is built from 18 residues. Assay used: immunoSEQ multiplex PCR; TCRdb lists only in-frame clones, some missing. The table lists about 330,000 clones, approximately 89% of them singletons. Input material: PBMCs or T cells enriched from blood (not recorded which). This rearrangement joins TRBV21-1 to TRBJ1-4; no DNA check was done on the table's D call, TRBD1. TRBV21-1 is assigned pseudogene status. The receptor was derived from a man aged 25-45 years who had recovered from COVID-19. The CDR3, as DNA: TGTGCCAGCAGCACGTCCGGGACAGGGGAAAGTGCTAATGAAAAACTGTTTTTT. Protein sequence: CASSTSGTGESANEKLFF.